A single sample gave rise to the 28 T cell receptor beta chains below, sequenced in a study of cytomegalovirus exposure and HLA in healthy donors. In the PCR, 60 Vbeta and 13 Jbeta primers were used. Only in-frame clones appear in the TCRdb table, and some are missing; sequencing was by immunoSEQ multiplex PCR. The data show fewer than 200,000 clones, roughly 80% seen once. Specimen: PBMCs. These receptors all come from a woman between 45 and 65 years old in good health and CMV-seropositive.

V gene TRBV10-3 combines with J gene TRBJ1-5, with 9 bases that match TRBD1. Trimming cost V 4 bases and J 6 bases; bases outside gene matches: 1. CDR1 is ENHRY and CDR2 is SYGVKD in the germline V gene. CDR3 length: 13 amino acids. CDR3 protein: CAISVDRGQPQHF. The CDR3 bases are TGTGCCATCAGTGTGGACAGGGGTCAGCCCCAGCATTTT.

The V call is TRBV5-1, the J call TRBJ2-1; 9 bases agree with TRBD1. The V segment lost 3 bases and the J segment 3 bases; nucleotides outside the gene matches: 4. This CDR3 has 15 amino acids. Germline-derived CDR1 and CDR2 are SGHRS and YFSETQ. In DNA, the CDR3 is TGCGCCAGCAGCTATGGACAGGGGTACTACAATGAGCAGTTCTTC. Translation gives CASSYGQGYYNEQFF.

V is TRBV5-4 and J is TRBJ2-1, with TRBD2 matching 8 bases. Germline CDR1 and CDR2: SGHNT and YYREEE (reference sequence). V trimming: 6 bases; J trimming: 3 bases; junction bases outside the gene matches: 11. This CDR3 comprises 16 residues. The CDR3 region is CASTQEAGGVYNEQFF. CDR3 nucleotides: TGTGCCAGCACCCAGGAGGCGGGGGGCGTCTACAATGAGCAGTTCTTC.

The gene calls are TRBV6-6 and TRBJ2-3; 8 bases are shared with TRBD2. V was pared by 6 bases and J by 3 bases, with 8 bases of the junction left unmatched. In germline, CDR1 is MNHNY, CDR2 SVGAGI (reference sequence). This CDR3 is 15 amino acids long. The CDR3 sequence: CASRGRQRETDTQYF. The CDR3 bases are TGTGCCAGCAGAGGACGCCAGCGGGAGACAGATACGCAGTATTTT.

This sequence joins TRBV19 and TRBJ1-1; 9 bases fit TRBD1. The germline CDR1 and CDR2 sequences are LNHDA and SQIVND (reference sequence). The CDR3 runs 14 residues. The trim removed 4 bases at V and 1 base at J, leaving 1 base unmatched. This CDR3 reads CASSRQGGNTEAFF. CDR3 nucleotides: TGTGCCAGTAGTAGACAGGGGGGGAACACTGAAGCTTTCTTT.

This chain joins TRBV30 and TRBJ1-1; D remains unclear. The CDR3 has 13 residues. Trimming removed 4 bases at V and 7 bases at J, with 16 bases between. CDR1 is GTSNPN and CDR2 is SVGIG in the germline V gene (reference sequence). CDR3 sequence: CAWTSMAVNEAFF. The DNA for the CDR3 is TGTGCCTGGACGTCGATGGCCGTTAATGAAGCTTTCTTT.

The chain combines TRBV5-1 with TRBJ2-1, with a weak D call TRBD2 (7 bases). There are 15 residues in the CDR3. The germline V gene encodes CDR1 SGHRS and CDR2 YFSETQ. V was clipped by 7 bases and J by 1 base, with 15 bases between them. The CDR3 sequence: CASSGEGGSYNEQFF. The CDR3 DNA sequence: TGCGCCAGCTCCGGAGAGGGGGGGTCCTACAATGAGCAGTTCTTC.

This sequence joins TRBV11-2 and TRBJ2-5, with TRBD1 matching 8 bases. This CDR3 has 12 residues. The germline CDR1 and CDR2 sequences are SGHAT and FQNNGV. The V and J ends lost 6 bases and 5 bases, in that order; junction bases with no gene match: 2. CDR3 DNA sequence: TGTGCCAGCAGAAGGACAGGGGAGACCCAGTACTTC. It encodes CASRRTGETQYF.

CDR3 DNA sequence: TGTGCCTGGAGTGTATCCCACAGGGAGGGCTACACCTTC. This gives the protein CAWSVSHREGYTF. The chain couples TRBV30 to TRBJ1-2; the D gene is possibly TRBD1 (6 bases). The V end lost 0 bases, the J end lost 8 bases, and 13 bases lay between the germline ends. This CDR3 contains 13 residues. The germline V gene has CDR1 GTSNPN and CDR2 SVGIG (reference sequence).

The V call is TRBV6-5, the J call TRBJ2-7; 9 bases agree with TRBD1. The CDR3 extends over 12 amino acids. After removal of 6 bases from V and 9 bases from J, the junction contained 6 bases not matched to a gene. The germline CDR1 and CDR2 sequences are MNHEY and SVGAGI. The CDR3 nucleotides read TGTGCCAGCAGACAGGGACAGGGAAGGCAGTACTTC. Amino acids: CASRQGQGRQYF.

The J gene is TRBJ1-2, the V gene TRBV7-2, with D possibly being TRBD1 (6 bases). Trimming cost V 0 bases and J 0 bases, with 11 bases left between them. From germline, CDR1 is SGHTA and CDR2 FQGNSA. CDR3 length: 16 residues. The CDR3, as DNA: TGTGCCAGCAGCTTAGCAGGACAGCAGACTAACTATGGCTACACCTTC. Its protein product is CASSLAGQQTNYGYTF.

The rearrangement uses TRBV18 and TRBJ2-3; D is possibly TRBD2 (5 bases). The CDR3 contains 15 residues. Germline V lookup: CDR1 KGHSH, CDR2 LQKENI. The V and J ends lost 3 bases and 2 bases respectively, with 12 bases between them. The CDR3 nucleotides are TGTGCCAGCTCACCGTTCGAGGGAAACACAGATACGCAGTATTTT. Protein: CASSPFEGNTDTQYF.

The chain employs TRBV29-1 and TRBJ1-1; D unresolved. This CDR3 region has 13 residues. Trimming removed 6 bases from V and 2 bases from J, with 13 bases in between. Germline V gives CDR1 SQVTM, CDR2 ANQGSEA. CDR3: CSVASNYNTEAFF. DNA for the CDR3: TGCAGCGTCGCTTCCAACTATAACACTGAAGCTTTCTTT.

This rearrangement joins TRBV6-1 to TRBJ2-7; 9 bases are shared with TRBD1. V was clipped by 4 bases and J by 7 bases; unmatched bases: 11. CDR3 length: 15 residues. Germline V CDR1 and CDR2: MNHNS, SASEGT. CDR3 residues: CASSVVRDREGEQYF. The CDR3, as DNA: TGTGCCAGCAGTGTGGTCCGGGACAGGGAGGGAGAGCAGTACTTC.

This clone was detected only once. The chain combines TRBV7-2 with TRBJ2-1; 14 nucleotides match TRBD2. Germline V CDR1 and CDR2: SGHTA, FQGNSA. Unmatched junction bases numbered 8, after V lost 3 bases and J lost 10 bases. The CDR3 runs 16 residues. Here the CDR3 reads CASSFEGTSGSKEQFF. Here the CDR3 DNA reads TGTGCCAGCAGCTTCGAAGGGACTAGCGGGAGTAAAGAGCAGTTCTTC. Full variable domain (rest looked up from reference TRBV7-2 and TRBJ2-1): GAGVSQSPSNKVTEKGKDVELRCDPISGHTALYWYRQSLGQGLEFLIYFQGNSAPDKSGLPSDRFSAERTGGSVSTLTIQRTQQEDSAVYLCASSFEGTSGSKEQFFGPGTRLTVL.

This clone has a handful of counts. The chain links TRBV6-5 to TRBJ1-4; maybe TRBD1 (5 bases). Trimming removed 7 bases at V and 0 bases at J, with 9 bases between. The CDR3 totals 14 residues. Germline loops: CDR1 MNHEY, CDR2 SVGAGI. Here the CDR3 reads CASKDSATNEKLFF. DNA for the CDR3: TGTGCCAGCAAAGACAGTGCAACTAATGAAAAACTGTTTTTT.

The chain uses TRBV30 and TRBJ2-5; D is perhaps TRBD1 (6 bases). The J call may be mistaken, given a closer DNA end match to TRBJ2-7. The CDR3 extends over 13 amino acids. Looked up from germline, CDR1 is GTSNPN and CDR2 is SVGIG (reference sequence). CDR3 protein: CAWRGTSPGEQYF. The CDR3 nucleotides are TGTGCCTGGAGAGGGACATCCCCGGGCGAGCAGTACTTC.

The chain recombines TRBV27 with TRBJ1-1, with 12 bases matching TRBD1. V was clipped by 2 bases and J by 4 bases; unmatched bases: 8. The germline CDR1 and CDR2 sequences are MNHEY and SMNVEV (reference sequence). The CDR3 loop spans 17 amino acids. DNA of the CDR3: TGTGCCAGCAGTTTAAACGGGGACAGGGGGCTCGGCACTGAAGCTTTCTTT. Residues: CASSLNGDRGLGTEAFF.

The chain has TRBV6-1 and TRBJ2-1; 8 bases agree with TRBD1. After removal of 10 bases from V and 8 bases from J, the junction contained 10 bases not matched to a gene. The CDR3 is made up of 13 amino acids. Germline V gene sequence: CDR1 MNHNS, CDR2 SASEGT. This CDR3 reads CATLGQGRDEQFF. In nucleotides, the CDR3 is TGTGCCACCCTAGGACAGGGTCGGGATGAGCAGTTCTTC.

CDR3 sequence: CASSIGPGQGLTEAFF. CDR3 nucleotide sequence: TGTGCCAGTAGTATTGGGCCGGGACAGGGGCTCACTGAAGCTTTCTTT. The V and J genes are TRBV19 and TRBJ1-1; TRBD1 aligns across 10 bases. The V gene's germline CDR1 is LNHDA and CDR2 SQIVND (reference sequence). After removal of 3 bases from V and 4 bases from J, the junction contained 8 bases not matched to a gene. There are 16 residues in the CDR3.

The J gene is TRBJ1-5, the V gene TRBV5-1, with D maybe TRBD1 (5 bases). V gave up 7 bases and J gave up 2 bases, with 19 bases separating them. The CDR3 sequence is 16 residues long. Germline CDR1 SGHRS, CDR2 YFSETQ. The CDR3 bases are TGCGCCAGCCAGGGTGGAAGGCCCTCGGGCAATCAGCCCCAGCATTTT. This encodes CASQGGRPSGNQPQHF. The full variable domain, with the rest looked up from reference TRBV5-1 and TRBJ1-5, is KAGVTQTPRYLIKTRGQQVTLSCSPISGHRSVSWYQQTPGQGLQFLFEYFSETQRNKGNFPGRFSGRQFSNSRSEMNVSTLELGDSALYLCASQGGRPSGNQPQHFGDGTRLSIL.

This clone has only a few counts. This rearrangement joins TRBV6-1 to TRBJ2-5, with D perhaps TRBD2 (5 bases). CDR1 MNHNS and CDR2 SASEGT come from the germline V gene. The CDR3 totals 12 residues. Trimming left V 9 bases short and J 5 bases short, with 13 bases between. The CDR3 nucleotides read TGTGCCAGTGACTATGATCGGGAGACCCAGTACTTC. The encoded protein is CASDYDRETQYF.

The chain combines TRBV6-6 with TRBJ1-5, with a weak D call TRBD1 (6 bases). Per the germline V gene, CDR1 is MNHNY and CDR2 is SVGAGI (reference sequence). Trimming stripped 0 bases from V and 5 bases from J, with 11 bases between. CDR3 length equals 15 residues. This CDR3 is CASSYSNRAHQPQHF. CDR3 coding DNA: TGTGCCAGCAGTTACTCGAACAGGGCACATCAGCCCCAGCATTTT.

V and J are TRBV9 and TRBJ1-4; D gene uncertain. V shed 4 bases and J shed 5 bases, with 12 bases lying between them. The CDR3 is 14 residues long. The germline gives CDR1 SGDLS, CDR2 YYNGEE. Here the CDR3 DNA reads TGTGCCAGCAGCCTGACTCCAAGCAATGAAAAACTGTTTTTT. Amino acids: CASSLTPSNEKLFF.

The V and J genes are TRBV28 and TRBJ1-3; 8 bases align to TRBD1. CDR1 MDHEN and CDR2 SYDVKM come from the germline V gene. The CDR3 length is 15 residues. J was trimmed by 4 bases and V by 3 bases; bases with no gene match: 5. CDR3 DNA sequence: TGTGCCAGCAGTTTGACAGGGGCGGTGGGAAACACCATATATTTT. Translating gives CASSLTGAVGNTIYF. The full variable domain, with the rest looked up from reference TRBV28 and TRBJ1-3, is DVKVTQSSRYLVKRTGEKVFLECVQDMDHENMFWYRQDPGLGLRLIYFSYDVKMKEKGDIPEGYSVSREKKERFSLILESASTNQTSMYLCASSLTGAVGNTIYFGEGSWLTVV.

CDR3 DNA: TGTGCCAGCAGCCAAGGACCGGACAGGGGAGATCAGCCCCAGCATTTT. Protein: CASSQGPDRGDQPQHF. V and J are TRBV4-2 and TRBJ1-5, with TRBD1 matching over 9 bases. Trimming took 1 base from V and 5 from J; bases not matched to a gene: 6. Germline lookup yields CDR1 LGHNA and CDR2 YNFKEQ. The CDR3 has 16 residues.

V is TRBV6-1 and J is TRBJ1-5, with a tentative D call TRBD1 (5 bases). The germline CDR1 and CDR2 sequences are MNHNS and SASEGT. There are 15 residues in the CDR3. Trimming cost V 4 bases and J 6 bases, with 16 bases left between them. The CDR3 coding sequence is TGTGCCAGCAGTGCTGTCCAGGGTAGGACTCAGCCCCAGCATTTT. Translation: CASSAVQGRTQPQHF.

The CDR3: CASTPTMSGEQFF. The CDR3 nucleotides are TGTGCCAGCACCCCCACTATGAGTGGTGAGCAGTTCTTC. The chain employs TRBV6-5 and TRBJ2-1; no definite D call. This CDR3 is built from 13 residues. Trimming left V 7 bases short and J 9 bases short, with 16 bases between. Germline assignment: CDR1 MNHEY and CDR2 SVGAGI.